This is a list of T cell receptor beta chains from one sample in a study of T cell responses to AZD1222 COVID-19 vaccine. Repertoires were generated with immunoSEQ multiplex PCR, while TCRdb's copy carries only in-frame clones and drops some. Here the sample spans 130,000 to 150,000 clones, about 91% being singletons. Sequenced material: peripheral blood, taken on day 0 of AZD1222 vaccination. The receptors shown here come from an adult in good health. The CDR3 runs from the conserved cysteine through the conserved F or W. The order of the fields is clone size, V gene, D gene, J gene, CDR3 protein, CDR3 DNA. A D gene is named only where the DNA matches it firmly. Size values are once, few and many counts, or a class for expanded clones, and some rows have none.

.	TRBV19	.	TRBJ2-1	CASSIPRQAIYNEQFF	TGTGCCAGTAGTATACCTCGACAGGCTATCTACAATGAGCAGTTCTTC
few	TRBV5-5	.	TRBJ2-7	CASSSGGFYQAIKSYEQYF	TGTGCCAGCAGCTCCGGCGGGTTTTACCAGGCAATTAAATCCTACGAGCAGTACTTC
.	TRBV9	.	TRBJ2-7	CASSVGLAYEQYF	TGTGCCAGCAGCGTAGGTCTGGCCTACGAGCAGTACTTC
.	TRBV9	TRBD2	TRBJ2-2	CASSVSLTSGVFGELFF	TGTGCCAGCAGCGTATCCCTCACTAGCGGAGTCTTCGGGGAGCTGTTTTTT
.	TRBV27	TRBD1	TRBJ1-2	CASRSTGGRGYTF	TGTGCCAGCAGGTCGACAGGGGGTAGGGGCTACACCTTC
.	TRBV5-1	.	TRBJ2-5	CASTLRGGVQETQYF	TGCGCCAGCACCCTAAGGGGGGGGGTCCAAGAGACCCAGTACTTC
.	TRBV6-5	TRBD1	TRBJ2-7	CASSYATGAALYEQYF	TGTGCCAGCAGTTACGCTACAGGGGCCGCCCTCTACGAGCAGTACTTC
.	TRBV7-2	.	TRBJ1-4	CASSLAGHSGEKLFF	TGTGCCAGCAGCTTAGCCGGTCACAGCGGGGAAAAACTGTTTTTT
once	TRBV5-1	TRBD1	TRBJ2-7	CASSMGQVYEQYF	TGCGCCAGCAGCATGGGACAGGTCTACGAGCAGTACTTC
.	TRBV4-3	.	TRBJ1-2	CASSQDKGGGYTF	TGCGCCAGCAGCCAAGATAAGGGGGGTGGCTACACCTTC
.	TRBV28	TRBD1	TRBJ2-1	CASSFSSPSTGGSNEQFF	TGTGCCAGCAGTTTCTCATCCCCCTCGACAGGGGGTAGCAATGAGCAGTTCTTC
.	TRBV28	.	TRBJ1-3	CASSAFRSAGNTIYF	TGTGCCAGCAGTGCTTTTCGCTCTGCTGGAAACACCATATATTTT
.	TRBV6-5	.	TRBJ1-4	CATRIGTRGEKLFF	TGTGCCACCCGGATCGGGACCCGGGGTGAAAAACTGTTTTTT
few	TRBV11-2	.	TRBJ2-3	CASSLVGGQADTQYF	TGTGCCAGCAGCTTAGTTGGGGGGCAGGCAGATACGCAGTATTTT
.	TRBV9	.	TRBJ2-2	CASTQGIITRTTGELFF	TGTGCCAGCACTCAGGGAATCATTACACGGACCACCGGGGAGCTGTTTTTT
.	TRBV7-6	.	TRBJ1-1	CASSGQYNTEAFF	TGTGCCAGCAGCGGACAGTATAACACTGAAGCTTTCTTT
.	TRBV11-3	TRBD1	TRBJ2-1	CASSLQGDEQFF	TGTGCCAGCAGCTTACAGGGGGATGAGCAGTTCTTC
.	TRBV4-3	TRBD2	TRBJ2-7	CASSQGGSGYEQYF	TGCGCCAGCAGCCAAGGCGGGAGTGGATACGAGCAGTACTTC